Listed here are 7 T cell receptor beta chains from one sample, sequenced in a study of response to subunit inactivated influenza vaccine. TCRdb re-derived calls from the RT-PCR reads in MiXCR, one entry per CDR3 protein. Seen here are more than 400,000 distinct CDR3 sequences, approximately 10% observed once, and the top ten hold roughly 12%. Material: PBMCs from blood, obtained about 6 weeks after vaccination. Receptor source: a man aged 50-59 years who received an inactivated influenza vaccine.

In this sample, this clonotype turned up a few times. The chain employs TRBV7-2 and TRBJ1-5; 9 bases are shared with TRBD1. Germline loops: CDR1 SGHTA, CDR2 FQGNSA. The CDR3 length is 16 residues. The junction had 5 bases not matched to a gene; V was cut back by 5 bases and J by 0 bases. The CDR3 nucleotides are TGTGCCAGCAGCAGACGACAGGGGGATAGCAATCAGCCCCAGCATTTT. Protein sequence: CASSRRQGDSNQPQHF.

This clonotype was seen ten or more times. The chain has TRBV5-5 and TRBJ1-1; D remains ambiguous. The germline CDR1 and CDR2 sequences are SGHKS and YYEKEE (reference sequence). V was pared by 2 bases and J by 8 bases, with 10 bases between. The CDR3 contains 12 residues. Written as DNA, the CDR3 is TGTGCCAGCAGCTTAGTCATGAGGGAAGCTTTCTTT. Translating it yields CASSLVMREAFF.

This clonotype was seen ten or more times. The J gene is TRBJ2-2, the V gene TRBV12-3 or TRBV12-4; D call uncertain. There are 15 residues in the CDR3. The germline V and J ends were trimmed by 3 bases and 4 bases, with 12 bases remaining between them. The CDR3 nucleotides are TGTGCCAGCAGTTTTTCCGGACCGGGCACCGGGGAGCTGTTTTTT. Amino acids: CASSFSGPGTGELFF.

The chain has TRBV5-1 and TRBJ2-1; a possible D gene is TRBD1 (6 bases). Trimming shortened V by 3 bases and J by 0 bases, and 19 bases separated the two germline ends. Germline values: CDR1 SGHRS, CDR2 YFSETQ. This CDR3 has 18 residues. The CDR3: CASSSRPGTQSSYNEQFF. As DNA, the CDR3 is TGCGCCAGCAGCTCACGTCCCGGGACACAAAGCTCCTACAATGAGCAGTTCTTC.

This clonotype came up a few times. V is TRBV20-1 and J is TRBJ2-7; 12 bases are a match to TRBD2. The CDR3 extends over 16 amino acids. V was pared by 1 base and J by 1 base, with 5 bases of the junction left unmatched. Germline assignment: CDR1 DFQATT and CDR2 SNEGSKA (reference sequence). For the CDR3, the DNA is TGCAGTGCTAGAGGTTCGACTAGCGGGGGTTCCTACGAGCAGTACTTC. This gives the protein CSARGSTSGGSYEQYF.

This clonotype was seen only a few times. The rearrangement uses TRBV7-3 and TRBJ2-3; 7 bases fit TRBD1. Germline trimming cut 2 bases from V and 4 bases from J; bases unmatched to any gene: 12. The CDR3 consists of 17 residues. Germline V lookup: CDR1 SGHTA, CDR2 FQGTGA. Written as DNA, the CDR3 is TGTGCCAGCAGCTTACGCGAGATACGACAGGGAGCAGATACGCAGTATTTT. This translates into CASSLREIRQGADTQYF.

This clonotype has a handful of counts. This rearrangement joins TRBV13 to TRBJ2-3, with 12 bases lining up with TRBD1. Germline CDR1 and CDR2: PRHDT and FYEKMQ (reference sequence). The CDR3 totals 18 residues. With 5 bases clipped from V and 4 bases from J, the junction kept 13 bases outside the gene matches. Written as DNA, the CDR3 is TGTGCCAGCAGCCCGACCGGGACAGGGGGCATGTTTCCAGATACGCAGTATTTT. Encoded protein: CASSPTGTGGMFPDTQYF. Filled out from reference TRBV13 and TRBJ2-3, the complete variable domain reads AAGVIQSPRHLIKEKRETATLKCYPIPRHDTVYWYQQGPGQDPQFLISFYEKMQSDKGSIPDRFSAQQFSDYHSELNMSSLELGDSALYFCASSPTGTGGMFPDTQYFGPGTRLTVL.